A single sample gave rise to the 17 T cell receptor beta chains below, sequenced in a study of blood T cell repertoires in COVID-19. The table came from immunoSEQ multiplex PCR; TCRdb's copy has only in-frame clones and leaves some out. Among around 130,000 clones listed, roughly 80% were seen once. Material for sequencing was peripheral blood. The source is a man aged 45-65 years with acute or convalescent COVID-19.

The rearrangement joins TRBV11-3 to TRBJ2-7; 8 nucleotides agree with TRBD1. With V trimmed by 4 bases and J by 1 base, 9 bases remained unmatched. The CDR3 spans 16 residues. CDR1 SGHNT and CDR2 YENEEA come from the germline V gene. The CDR3, as DNA: TGTGCCAGCAGCTCCAGGACAGGGCAGATTTCCTACGAGCAGTACTTC. It encodes CASSSRTGQISYEQYF.

The V gene is TRBV24-1, the J gene TRBJ2-2, with D tentatively TRBD2 (7 bases). Trimming shortened V by 3 bases and J by 1 base, and 11 bases separated the two germline ends. This CDR3 has 16 amino acids. Germline V gives CDR1 KGHDR, CDR2 SFDVKD. The CDR3 DNA sequence: TGTGCCACCAGTGATCGGGGGGCCGGGAACACCGGGGAGCTGTTTTTT. Residues: CATSDRGAGNTGELFF.

This clone was seen more than once but under ten times. The CDR3 coding sequence is TGTGCCAGCAGTTCCTACAGGGGTGGAAACACCATATATTTT. It is translated as CASSSYRGGNTIYF. This chain joins TRBV6-5 and TRBJ1-3; the match to TRBD1 covers 7 bases. There are 14 residues in the CDR3. V was clipped by 4 bases and J by 3 bases; unmatched bases: 3. In germline, CDR1 is MNHEY, CDR2 SVGAGI.

V and J are TRBV9 and TRBJ2-3, with 8 bases matching TRBD2. V was pared by 4 bases and J by 0 bases, with 4 bases of the junction left unmatched. The germline V gene encodes CDR1 SGDLS and CDR2 YYNGEE. This CDR3 has 15 residues. This CDR3 reads CASSKSGGSTDTQYF. CDR3 in DNA: TGTGCCAGCAGCAAAAGCGGGGGAAGCACAGATACGCAGTATTTT.

The J gene is TRBJ1-1, the V gene TRBV29-1, with D possibly matching TRBD1 (5 bases). The V gene's germline CDR1 is SQVTM and CDR2 ANQGSEA. Between the trimmed V and J ends, which lost 4 bases and 3 bases, there was a span of 15 bases. The CDR3 runs to 14 residues. The CDR3 here is CSVGVGGTYTEAFF. CDR3 sequence (DNA): TGCAGCGTTGGGGTGGGGGGTACTTACACTGAAGCTTTCTTT.

The CDR3 coding sequence is TGTGCCAGTAGTATTGGGGACCGGGGGGAGACCCAGTACTTC. Its translation: CASSIGDRGETQYF. This sequence joins TRBV19 and TRBJ2-5, with a weak D call TRBD2 (6 bases). The germline V gene encodes CDR1 LNHDA and CDR2 SQIVND (reference sequence). Trimming took off 3 bases at V and 5 bases at J, with 13 bases between the two ends. The CDR3 loop spans 14 amino acids.

The chain employs TRBV6-5 and TRBJ2-1; D call uncertain. Trimming took 4 bases from V and 2 from J, leaving 6 bases between them. The germline V gene encodes CDR1 MNHEY and CDR2 SVGAGI. The CDR3 contains 13 residues. The CDR3 region is CASSFDTYNEQFF. The CDR3 bases are TGTGCCAGCAGTTTCGACACCTACAATGAGCAGTTCTTC.

This clone was seen a handful of times. The CDR3 DNA follows: TGCGCCAGCAGCTTGACTGTAACTAATGAAAAACTGTTTTTT. It codes for CASSLTVTNEKLFF. This chain connects TRBV5-1 to TRBJ1-4; D is unresolved. Per germline, CDR1 SGHRS and CDR2 YFSETQ. The CDR3 covers 14 residues. Trimming took 1 base from V and 1 from J, leaving 5 bases between them. The variable domain in full, with the rest retrieved from reference TRBV5-1 and TRBJ1-4, is KAGVTQTPRYLIKTRGQQVTLSCSPISGHRSVSWYQQTPGQGLQFLFEYFSETQRNKGNFPGRFSGRQFSNSRSEMNVSTLELGDSALYLCASSLTVTNEKLFFGSGTQLSVL.

This clone was found once. The chain links TRBV12-3 or TRBV12-4 to TRBJ2-4, with 7 bases fitting TRBD1. With 6 bases clipped from V and 10 bases from J, the junction kept 9 bases outside the gene matches. The CDR3 totals 13 residues. The CDR3: CASSSNRGLIQYF. In DNA, the CDR3 is TGTGCCAGCAGCTCCAACAGGGGTTTGATTCAGTACTTC.

As DNA, the CDR3 is TGTGCCAGTAGTATAGTCAAAACCGGCGAGCAGTACTTC. Translating gives CASSIVKTGEQYF. The V and J genes are TRBV19 and TRBJ2-7; D is ambiguous. The CDR3 spans 13 residues. The germline V gene has CDR1 LNHDA and CDR2 SQIVND (reference sequence). V gave up 1 base and J gave up 6 bases, with 10 bases separating them.

The chain combines TRBV10-3 with TRBJ1-6, with D possibly matching TRBD1 (5 bases). Between the trimmed V and J ends, which lost 4 bases and 7 bases, there was a span of 11 bases. The V gene's germline CDR1 is ENHRY and CDR2 SYGVKD. The CDR3 runs to 14 residues. The CDR3 sequence is CAISVGGENSPLHF. The CDR3 DNA is TGTGCCATCAGTGTGGGGGGGGAAAATTCACCCCTCCACTTT.

The count of this clone is one. The chain has TRBV11-3 and TRBJ2-3; D possibly corresponds to TRBD2 (6 bases). Germline V gene sequence: CDR1 SGHNT, CDR2 YENEEA. The CDR3 totals 15 residues. V lost 1 base and J lost 6, with 14 bases in between. The chain's CDR3 is CASSLAGEVGDTQYF. CDR3 nucleotide sequence: TGTGCCAGCAGCTTAGCGGGGGAAGTTGGTGATACGCAGTATTTT.

V is TRBV7-8 and J is TRBJ2-2, with 14 bases identical to TRBD2. The CDR3 length is 17 residues. Germline V gene sequence: CDR1 SGHVS, CDR2 FQNEAQ. V lost 5 bases, J lost 0 bases, and 2 bases stayed unmatched. CDR3 in amino acids: CASSPGLAGANTGELFF. Written as DNA, the CDR3 is TGTGCCAGCAGCCCGGGACTAGCGGGGGCGAACACCGGGGAGCTGTTTTTT.

The CDR3 loop is CAIRQGGEAFF. Here the CDR3 DNA reads TGTGCCATCAGACAGGGGGGTGAAGCTTTCTTT. The V and J genes are TRBV10-3 and TRBJ1-1; TRBD1 matches 8 bases. The CDR3 totals 11 residues. The germline CDR1 and CDR2 sequences are ENHRY and SYGVKD. Unmatched junction bases numbered 1, after V lost 6 bases and J lost 7 bases.

The genes are TRBV23-1 and TRBJ1-1, with 7 bases aligning to TRBD1. TRBV23-1 is reported as an ORF; its role is uncertain. Trimming removed 4 bases from V and 4 bases from J; junction bases left unmatched: 15. The CDR3 totals 17 residues. The DNA of the CDR3 is TGCGCCAGCAGTCCCCCCGTCCTTACAGGGGACGGCACTGAAGCTTTCTTT. Its translation is CASSPPVLTGDGTEAFF.

The rearrangement links TRBV5-4 to TRBJ2-5; 7 bases match TRBD2. Germline-derived CDR1 and CDR2 are SGHNT and YYREEE (reference sequence). The CDR3 loop spans 15 amino acids. V lost 0 bases and J lost 4; bases outside the gene matches: 6. As DNA, the CDR3 is TGTGCCAGCAGCTTGGCCCTGGGGGGGGGAGAGACCCAGTACTTC. It is translated as CASSLALGGGETQYF.

The rearrangement joins TRBV10-3 to TRBJ1-1; D uncertain. The CDR3 runs to 11 residues. Germline loops: CDR1 ENHRY, CDR2 SYGVKD. V dropped 5 bases and J dropped 3 bases, with 4 bases sitting between them. CDR3 DNA sequence: TGTGCCATCAGTTCGGACACTGAAGCTTTCTTT. Translation gives CAISSDTEAFF.